This entry concerns a single TCR beta chain. These data originate in a study of blood T cell repertoires in COVID-19. Authors' methods: Nucleated cell number was recorded as an estimate derived from reference gene primer amplification. The data were produced by immunoSEQ multiplex PCR, yet TCRdb's version contains in-frame clones alone and is incomplete. Clone size and V and J calls were adopted from that table, with D and trimming inferred from the DNA. Counted here are about 80,000 clones, around 84% occurring once; the ten biggest clones make up roughly 4%. This clonotype was obtained from a man aged 50-59 years with acute or convalescent COVID-19. The sample was peripheral blood.

The CDR3 region has the DNA TGTGCCACTTTTTCCGGGGGAGCGGGAGACTACGAGCAGTACTTC. Its protein product is CATFSGGAGDYEQYF. The chain has TRBV19 and TRBJ2-7, with 8 bases lining up with TRBD2. CDR1 LNHDA and CDR2 SQIVND come from the germline V gene (reference sequence). The CDR3 loop spans 15 amino acids. With V trimmed by 10 bases and J by 3 bases, 14 bases remained unmatched.